This T cell receptor (beta chain) was profiled in a study of blood T cell repertoires in COVID-19. Overall study: The origin of the acute and convalescent COVID-19 samples was the United States, Italy and Spain. The analysed material was cDNA or gDNA that came from T cells, B-cell-depleted T cells, or PBMCs.

Sequencing used immunoSEQ multiplex PCR; TCRdb keeps in-frame clones, though not all of them. The data contain 250,000 to 350,000 clones, nearly 90% of them singletons. Between the trimmed V and J ends, which lost 5 bases and 3 bases, there was a span of 11 bases. The CDR3 is 13 amino acids. Per germline, CDR1 LNHDA and CDR2 SQIVND (reference sequence). The clonotype was recovered from a woman between 18 and 30 years old with acute COVID-19. What was sequenced was PBMCs or T cells enriched from blood (not recorded which). The chain couples TRBV19 to TRBJ2-7, with D maybe TRBD1 (6 bases). CDR3 sequence reads: CASSDTGIYEQYF. The CDR3 DNA follows: TGTGCCAGTAGTGATACAGGGATCTACGAGCAGTACTTC.